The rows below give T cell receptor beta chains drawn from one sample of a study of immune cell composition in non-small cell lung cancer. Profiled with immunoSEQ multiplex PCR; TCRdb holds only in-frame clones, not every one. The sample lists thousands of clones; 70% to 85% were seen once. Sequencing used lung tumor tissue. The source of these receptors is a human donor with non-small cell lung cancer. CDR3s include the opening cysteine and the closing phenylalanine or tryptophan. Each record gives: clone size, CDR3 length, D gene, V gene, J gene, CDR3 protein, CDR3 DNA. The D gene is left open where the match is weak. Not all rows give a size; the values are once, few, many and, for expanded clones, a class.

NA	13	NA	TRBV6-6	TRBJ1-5	CASSKGGNQPQHF	TGTGCCAGCAGTAAAGGCGGGAATCAGCCCCAGCATTTT
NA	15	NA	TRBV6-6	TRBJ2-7	CASSYSSDSTYEQYF	TGTGCCAGCAGTTACTCCTCGGACAGTACCTACGAGCAGTACTTC
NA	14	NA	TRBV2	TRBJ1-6	CASSEWSLNSPLHF	TGTGCCAGCAGCGAGTGGAGCCTTAATTCACCCCTCCACTTT
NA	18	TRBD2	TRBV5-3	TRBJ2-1	CARSPWLAGGIAYNEQFF	TGTGCCAGAAGCCCTTGGCTAGCGGGGGGGATCGCCTACAATGAGCAGTTCTTC
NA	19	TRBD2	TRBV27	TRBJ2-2	CASSLFGLAGGKGTGELFF	TGTGCCAGCAGTTTATTTGGACTAGCGGGGGGAAAAGGCACCGGGGAGCTGTTTTTT
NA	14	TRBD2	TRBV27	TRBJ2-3	CASSLRTSGDTQYF	TGTGCCAGCAGTCTCAGGACTAGCGGTGATACGCAGTATTTT
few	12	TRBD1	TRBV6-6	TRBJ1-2	CAGKGQGATCTF	TGTGCCGGAAAGGGACAGGGGGCTACTTGCACCTTC
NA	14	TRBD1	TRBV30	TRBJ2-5	CAWERGQGAETQYF	TGTGCCTGGGAAAGGGGACAGGGGGCGGAGACCCAGTACTTC
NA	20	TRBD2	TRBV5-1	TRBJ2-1	CASSHSGTSGIQSSYNEQFF	TGCGCCAGCAGCCATTCGGGGACTAGCGGGATCCAGAGCTCCTACAATGAGCAGTTCTTC
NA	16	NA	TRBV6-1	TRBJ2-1	CASSEATGRPYNEQFF	TGTGCCAGCAGTGAAGCCACAGGGCGGCCCTACAATGAGCAGTTCTTC
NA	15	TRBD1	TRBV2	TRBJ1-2	CASKLGGADEYGYTF	TGTGCCAGCAAACTAGGGGGCGCGGACGAATATGGCTACACCTTC
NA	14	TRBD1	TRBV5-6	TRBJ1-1	CASSWTGGSTEAFF	TGTGCCAGCAGCTGGACAGGGGGGAGCACTGAAGCTTTCTTT
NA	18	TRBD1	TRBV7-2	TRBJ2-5	CASSLGAGGLFGKETQYF	TGTGCCAGCAGCTTAGGGGCAGGGGGCCTCTTTGGTAAAGAGACCCAGTACTTC
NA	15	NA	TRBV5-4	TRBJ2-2	CASSSWTGRGGELFF	TGTGCCAGCAGCTCCTGGACAGGGAGGGGCGGGGAGCTGTTTTTT
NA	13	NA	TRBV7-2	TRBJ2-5	CASSLAIVETQYF	TGTGCCAGCAGCTTAGCGATAGTTGAGACCCAGTACTTC
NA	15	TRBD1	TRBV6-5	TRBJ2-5	CASSRDRGRGETQYF	TGTGCCAGCAGTCGGGACAGGGGGCGAGGGGAGACCCAGTACTTC
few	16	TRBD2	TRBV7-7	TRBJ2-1	CASSLQLAGGRGVQFF	TGTGCTAGCAGCTTGCAACTAGCGGGGGGGCGTGGGGTGCAGTTCTTC
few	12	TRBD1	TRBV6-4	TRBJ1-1	CARERGRTEAFF	TGTGCCAGAGAGAGGGGGCGCACTGAAGCTTTCTTT
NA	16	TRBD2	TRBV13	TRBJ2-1	CASSPFAGRAYNEQFF	TGTGCCAGCAGCCCTTTTGCTGGGAGGGCCTACAATGAGCAGTTCTTC
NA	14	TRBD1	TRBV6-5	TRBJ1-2	CASSWDRGPYGYTF	TGTGCCAGCAGTTGGGACAGGGGACCCTATGGCTACACCTTC
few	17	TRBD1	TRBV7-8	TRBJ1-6	CASSLALGGQGNSPLHF	TGTGCCAGCAGCTTAGCACTAGGGGGACAGGGTAATTCACCCCTCCACTTT
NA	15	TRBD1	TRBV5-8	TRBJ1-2	CASSLTGTGVYGYTF	TGTGCCAGCAGCTTAACCGGGACAGGGGTTTATGGCTACACCTTC
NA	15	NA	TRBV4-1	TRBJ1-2	CASSQGQAGIYGYTF	TGCGCCAGCAGCCAAGGCCAGGCGGGCATCTATGGCTACACCTTC
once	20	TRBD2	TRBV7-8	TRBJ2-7	CASSLVSLAGGKLAGYEQYF	TGTGCCAGCAGCTTAGTATCCCTAGCGGGGGGAAAACTGGCGGGGTACGAGCAGTACTTC
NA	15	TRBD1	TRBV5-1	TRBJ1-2	CASSLGDRELYGYTF	TGCGCCAGCAGCTTGGGGGACAGGGAGCTTTATGGCTACACCTTC
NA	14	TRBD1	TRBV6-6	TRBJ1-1	CASSPRQGITEAFF	TGTGCCAGCAGTCCGAGACAGGGGATCACTGAAGCTTTCTTT